This T cell receptor beta chain originates from a study of T cells in Graves' hyperthyroidism and ophthalmopathy. Points from the study as a whole: The majority of expanded thyroid clonotypes above 0.001 also appeared in blood.

This clonotype appeared many times. As yet, its antigen is unknown. The source material, RNA transcripts, was used to amplify TCR beta CDR3 regions. The TCR CDR3 first-round RT-PCR relied on the HTBI primer set. Using its own MiXCR run on the multiplex PCR reads, TCRdb lists one record per CDR3 protein. The table records approximately 400,000 distinct CDR3 sequences, about a fifth of them present only once. Individuals with ophthalmopathy presented a Clinical Activity Score of at least 3, a NOSPECS grade of at least 4 and a duration under 3 months. Patients having uncontrolled infection, another autoimmune disease, pregnancy or lactation were not included. Isolation of PBMCs was performed on around 10 ml fresh peripheral blood. With 0 bases clipped from V and 4 bases from J, the junction kept 9 bases outside the gene matches. This CDR3 contains 16 residues. Looked up from germline, CDR1 is SGHRS and CDR2 is YFSETQ.

This chain links TRBV5-1 with TRBJ2-7; 8 positions match TRBD2. The origin of this receptor is a man in his late teens or twenties with Graves' ophthalmopathy. Sequenced input: blood. In DNA, the CDR3 is TGCGCCAGCAGCTTGGAGCGGGGGCGACTTGGGTACGAGCAGTACTTC. Translated, it gives CASSLERGRLGYEQYF. Full variable domain (rest looked up from reference TRBV5-1 and TRBJ2-7): KAGVTQTPRYLIKTRGQQVTLSCSPISGHRSVSWYQQTPGQGLQFLFEYFSETQRNKGNFPGRFSGRQFSNSRSEMNVSTLELGDSALYLCASSLERGRLGYEQYFGPGTRLTVT.